This is a list of T cell receptor beta chains from one sample in a study of radiation and T cells in renal cell carcinoma. Libraries were prepared by immunoSEQ multiplex PCR; TCRdb keeps only in-frame clonotypes and omits some of them. The sample includes 20,000 to 25,000 clones, approximately 80% seen only once; the top ten take roughly 40%. The sequencing here drew on blood, taken from a patient whose treatment included radiotherapy and nephrectomy. The receptors originated from a man in his 60s with renal cell carcinoma. CDR3s include the opening cysteine and the closing phenylalanine or tryptophan. The order of the fields is clone size, J gene, V gene, D gene, CDR3 DNA, CDR3 protein. D genes are given only for firm matches. A row's size may be missing; if present it is once, few, many or a size class.

clone_size: .
j_call: TRBJ2-1
v_call: TRBV5-1
d_call: TRBD2
cdr3_nt: TGCGCCAGCAGCTCGCCGGGACTAGCGGGAGGAACATCCTACAATGAGCAGTTCTTC
cdr3_aa: CASSSPGLAGGTSYNEQFF

clone_size: .
j_call: TRBJ1-4
v_call: TRBV19
d_call: .
cdr3_nt: TGTGCCAGCCACGAAGGGGGGCAGGGTTTCGTTTTT
cdr3_aa: CASHEGGQGFVF

clone_size: few
j_call: TRBJ1-4
v_call: TRBV19
d_call: .
cdr3_nt: TGTGCCAGTAGTATACAGGGCTTAGGTGAAAAACTGTTTTTT
cdr3_aa: CASSIQGLGEKLFF

clone_size: .
j_call: TRBJ1-4
v_call: TRBV30
d_call: .
cdr3_nt: TGTGCCTGGAACGCGGGCCTGGGTGAAAAACTGTTTTTT
cdr3_aa: CAWNAGLGEKLFF

clone_size: .
j_call: TRBJ2-7
v_call: TRBV7-2
d_call: TRBD1
cdr3_nt: TGTGCCAGCAGCCGGGACAGGGTCTACGAGCAGTACTTC
cdr3_aa: CASSRDRVYEQYF

clone_size: .
j_call: TRBJ1-1
v_call: TRBV9
d_call: .
cdr3_nt: TGTGCCAGCAGCGTCTTGAGGGACGCCAACACTGAAGCTTTCTTT
cdr3_aa: CASSVLRDANTEAFF

clone_size: .
j_call: TRBJ2-7
v_call: TRBV7-7
d_call: .
cdr3_nt: TGTGCTAGCAGCTTAGCGCCTGGACAGTCCTACGAGCAGTACTTC
cdr3_aa: CASSLAPGQSYEQYF

clone_size: once
j_call: TRBJ2-6
v_call: TRBV18
d_call: .
cdr3_nt: TGTGCCAGCTCACCCCCGGCAGCGGTCGGCGGGGCCAACGTCCTGACTTTC
cdr3_aa: CASSPPAAVGGANVLTF

clone_size: .
j_call: TRBJ1-3
v_call: TRBV18
d_call: TRBD1
cdr3_nt: TGTGCCAGCTCACCAAGGGACAGCTCTGGAAACACCATATATTTT
cdr3_aa: CASSPRDSSGNTIYF

clone_size: .
j_call: TRBJ2-7
v_call: TRBV27
d_call: .
cdr3_nt: TGTGCCAGCAGTTCGATCGGACTGGACTACGAGCAGTACTTC
cdr3_aa: CASSSIGLDYEQYF

clone_size: .
j_call: TRBJ2-7
v_call: TRBV7-2
d_call: .
cdr3_nt: TGTGCCAGCAGCTTAAGGAGGGCCTTCGGGGAGCAGTACTTC
cdr3_aa: CASSLRRAFGEQYF

clone_size: .
j_call: TRBJ1-2
v_call: TRBV19
d_call: .
cdr3_nt: TGTGCCAGTAGTATGCCCCGACAGATTATCTATGGCTACACCTTC
cdr3_aa: CASSMPRQIIYGYTF

clone_size: .
j_call: TRBJ2-3
v_call: TRBV4-2
d_call: .
cdr3_nt: TGTGCCAGCAGCCAAGATCTTAGGGATAGCACAGATACGCAGTATTTT
cdr3_aa: CASSQDLRDSTDTQYF

clone_size: .
j_call: TRBJ1-1
v_call: TRBV6-6
d_call: TRBD1
cdr3_nt: TGTGCCAGCAGTGGGACAGGGACTGAAGCTTTCTTT
cdr3_aa: CASSGTGTEAFF

clone_size: .
j_call: TRBJ1-1
v_call: TRBV7-9
d_call: TRBD1
cdr3_nt: TGTGCCAGCAGCGTAGGGGGCTGGATGAACACTGAAGCTTTCTTT
cdr3_aa: CASSVGGWMNTEAFF

clone_size: .
j_call: TRBJ2-3
v_call: TRBV7-3
d_call: TRBD2
cdr3_nt: TGTGCCAGCAGCATGCTAGCGGTTAGCACAGATACGCAGTATTTT
cdr3_aa: CASSMLAVSTDTQYF

clone_size: .
j_call: TRBJ2-3
v_call: TRBV6-5
d_call: TRBD1
cdr3_nt: TGTGCCATCTACGACTCAGGGGGAGATACGCAGTATTTT
cdr3_aa: CAIYDSGGDTQYF

clone_size: .
j_call: TRBJ2-2
v_call: TRBV4-1
d_call: .
cdr3_nt: TGCGCCAGCAGCACCCGCTCTACAGGAGTTAACACCGGGGAGCTGTTTTTT
cdr3_aa: CASSTRSTGVNTGELFF

clone_size: .
j_call: TRBJ1-1
v_call: TRBV7-9
d_call: .
cdr3_nt: TGTGCCAGCAGCTTAGCCGCCGCTGAAGCTTTCTTT
cdr3_aa: CASSLAAAEAFF

clone_size: .
j_call: TRBJ2-7
v_call: TRBV11-2
d_call: .
cdr3_nt: TGTGCCAGCAGCTTAGCGGCCTACGAGCAGTACTTC
cdr3_aa: CASSLAAYEQYF

clone_size: .
j_call: TRBJ2-2
v_call: TRBV7-3
d_call: .
cdr3_nt: TGTGCCAGCAGTCTTGGGGCCGGGGGTATGGAGCTGTTTTTT
cdr3_aa: CASSLGAGGMELFF

clone_size: .
j_call: TRBJ1-1
v_call: TRBV6-6
d_call: .
cdr3_nt: TGTGCCAGCCGCAGGTTGAACACTGAAGCTTTCTTT
cdr3_aa: CASRRLNTEAFF

clone_size: few
j_call: TRBJ2-1
v_call: TRBV2
d_call: .
cdr3_nt: TGTGCCAGCATTGGACACTTAGGGGATGAGCAGTTCTTC
cdr3_aa: CASIGHLGDEQFF

clone_size: .
j_call: TRBJ2-7
v_call: TRBV18
d_call: .
cdr3_nt: TGTGCCAGCTCACCACCGGGAAACTCCTACGAGCAGTACTTC
cdr3_aa: CASSPPGNSYEQYF

clone_size: .
j_call: TRBJ2-3
v_call: TRBV9
d_call: TRBD1
cdr3_nt: TGTGCCAGCACGGGGACAGCCGGAGATACGCAGTATTTT
cdr3_aa: CASTGTAGDTQYF

clone_size: few
j_call: TRBJ1-5
v_call: TRBV5-5
d_call: .
cdr3_nt: TGTGCCAGCAGCTTGGGGGTAGGGCAGGTCAATCAGCCCCAGCATTTT
cdr3_aa: CASSLGVGQVNQPQHF

clone_size: .
j_call: TRBJ1-2
v_call: TRBV5-6
d_call: .
cdr3_nt: TGTGCCAGCAGCTTGGTGTACGGGGTGGATGGCTACACCTTC
cdr3_aa: CASSLVYGVDGYTF